A single sample gave rise to the 25 T cell receptor beta chains below, sequenced in a study of T cell repertoires in cytomegalovirus infection. In TCRdb, the reads were re-called with MiXCR into one record per CDR3 protein. The sample records some 480,000 distinct CDR3 sequences, 33% being singletons. These receptors lack a known antigen. Sequencing was performed on cultured PBMCs, taken from culture after CMV antigen stimulation. These receptors originate from a human donor in good health (CMV status not recorded). Some clones in this sample may be carry-over from other donors' samples.

The genes are TRBV20-1 and TRBJ1-6; 10 nucleotides match TRBD1. CDR1 and CDR2 (germline): DFQATT, SNEGSKA (reference sequence). The CDR3 totals 18 residues. With 5 bases clipped from V and 0 bases from J, the junction kept 10 bases outside the gene matches. This CDR3 reads CSAHTPGQGYSYNSPLHF. The CDR3 nucleotides read TGCAGTGCTCATACTCCGGGACAGGGGTACTCCTATAATTCACCCCTCCACTTT.

Only a few counts were recorded for this clonotype. The chain links TRBV4-1 to TRBJ1-1; D is perhaps TRBD1 (5 bases). The CDR3 has 16 amino acids. Germline V gene sequence: CDR1 MGHRA, CDR2 YSYEKL. Trimming removed 4 bases at V and 8 bases at J, with 23 bases between. The CDR3 bases are TGCGCCAGCAGCCTTAACCCTACTAGGGGCACAGCCGAAGCTTTCTTT. Protein: CASSLNPTRGTAEAFF.

This chain uses TRBV7-9 with TRBJ2-1; a weak D match, TRBD2 (7 bases). With 8 bases removed from V and 9 bases from J, the gap between germline ends came to 29 bases. Germline V gives CDR1 SEHNR, CDR2 FQNEAQ (reference sequence). The CDR3 spans 17 residues. The CDR3 region has the DNA TGTGCCAGCGGAGTACCCTCTCGGGGGCGGGAGTCGAGTGAGCAGTTCTTC. Translated: CASGVPSRGRESSEQFF.

This chain connects TRBV28 to TRBJ2-7; D is ambiguous. The CDR3 length is 14 residues. Germline CDR1 reads MDHEN; CDR2 reads SYDVKM. V shed 3 bases and J shed 0 bases, with 9 bases lying between them. CDR3 amino acids: CASSLPGNSYEQYF. The CDR3 nucleotides read TGTGCCAGCAGTTTGCCAGGCAACTCCTACGAGCAGTACTTC.

The rearrangement uses TRBV6-2 or TRBV6-3 and TRBJ2-4, with D possibly being TRBD2 (5 bases). Trimming stripped 2 bases from V and 8 bases from J, with 16 bases between. The CDR3 contains 15 residues. Germline loops: CDR1 MNHEY, CDR2 SVGEGT. CDR3 nucleotide sequence: TGTGCCAGCAGTTACCCCAGGATACCGAGGGACATTCAGTACTTC. This encodes CASSYPRIPRDIQYF.

A few counts support this clonotype. The chain carries TRBV7-2 and TRBJ2-3, with 8 bases fitting TRBD2. V shed 5 bases and J 2 bases; nucleotides not matched to a gene: 6. The CDR3 extends over 15 amino acids. Germline-derived CDR1 and CDR2 are SGHTA and FQGNSA. The CDR3, as DNA: TGTGCCAGCAGCCCGACTAGCGCTGACACAGATACGCAGTATTTT. It translates to CASSPTSADTDTQYF.

The CDR3 nucleotides read TGCGCCAGCAGCTTGGCGAACCCCGACGATGGCTACACCTTC. Amino acids: CASSLANPDDGYTF. The rearrangement links TRBV5-1 to TRBJ1-2, with D unclear. Trimming took off 0 bases at V and 6 bases at J, with 12 bases between the two ends. The germline V gene encodes CDR1 SGHRS and CDR2 YFSETQ. The CDR3 length is 14 residues.

The chain uses TRBV12-3 or TRBV12-4 and TRBJ2-1; 7 bases fit TRBD2. V lost 2 bases and J lost 8; bases outside the gene matches: 12. The CDR3 extends over 16 amino acids. The CDR3 region has the DNA TGTGCCAGCAGTTTACCCGGGGCGGGAGATCCCCATGAGCAGTTCTTC. Amino acid sequence: CASSLPGAGDPHEQFF.

This clonotype was found a few times. V usage is TRBV12-3 or TRBV12-4 and J usage is TRBJ1-1; maybe TRBD1 (5 bases). V gave up 2 bases and J gave up 7 bases, with 14 bases separating them. The CDR3 contains 14 residues. The CDR3 region is CASSLLTDTFEAFF. The CDR3 DNA reads TGTGCCAGCAGTTTATTGACAGACACCTTTGAAGCTTTCTTT.

This clonotype was seen only a few times. The rearrangement uses TRBV5-5 and TRBJ2-2; possible D gene TRBD2, 6 bases. Germline V gives CDR1 SGHKS, CDR2 YYEKEE (reference sequence). The CDR3 contains 15 residues. The V end was cut by 4 bases, the J end by 5 bases, with 15 bases between. The CDR3 nucleotides are TGTGCCAGCAGCCCGTTAGGGACTTGGACCGGGGAGCTGTTTTTT. Its protein product is CASSPLGTWTGELFF.

This clonotype was found once. A much larger clone lies a single base off, so this may be a read error. V is TRBV7-2 and J is TRBJ1-1; a possible D gene is TRBD1 (5 bases). Germline values: CDR1 SGHTA, CDR2 FQGNSA. The CDR3 loop spans 14 amino acids. Trimming stripped 6 bases from V and 4 bases from J, with 15 bases between. CDR3 sequence reads: CASSWKGVGTEAFF. In nucleotides, the CDR3 is TGTGCCAGCAGTTGGAAAGGGGTGGGCACTGAAGCTTTCTTT.

This clonotype was seen more than once but under ten times. The chain links TRBV19 to TRBJ2-3; D call uncertain. The germline gives CDR1 LNHDA, CDR2 SQIVND (reference sequence). CDR3 length equals 11 residues. Trimming shortened V by 3 bases and J by 6 bases, and 4 bases separated the two germline ends. CDR3 in amino acids: CASSISDTQYF. The DNA for the CDR3 is TGTGCCAGTAGTATCTCGGATACGCAGTATTTT.

This chain joins TRBV18 and TRBJ2-2; no reliable D call. The CDR3 totals 12 residues. The germline gives CDR1 KGHSH, CDR2 LQKENI. The germline V and J ends were trimmed by 7 bases and 1 base, with 4 bases remaining between them. CDR3 sequence (DNA): TGTGCCAGCTTAATGAACACCGGGGAGCTGTTTTTT. Its translation is CASLMNTGELFF.

The rearrangement joins TRBV19 to TRBJ2-3; D is unresolved. CDR1 LNHDA and CDR2 SQIVND come from the germline V gene (reference sequence). V was trimmed by 3 bases and J by 6 bases, leaving 4 bases between them. This CDR3 contains 11 residues. The CDR3 spells CASSMADTQYF. CDR3 sequence (DNA): TGTGCCAGTAGTATGGCTGATACGCAGTATTTT.

This clonotype was counted between two and nine times. The DNA of the CDR3 is TGTGCCAGCAGCCATAGCGGGTACACCGGGGAGCTGTTTTTT. Translation: CASSHSGYTGELFF. The rearrangement uses TRBV14 and TRBJ2-2; 7 positions match TRBD2. The CDR3 runs 14 residues. The trim removed 3 bases at V and 3 bases at J, leaving 1 base unmatched. Germline V CDR1 and CDR2: SGHDN, FVKESK.

This clonotype was seen more than once but under ten times. The chain joins TRBV4-1 to TRBJ2-1, with TRBD2 matching over 9 bases. V shed 4 bases and J 5 bases; nucleotides not matched to a gene: 6. Per the germline V gene, CDR1 is MGHRA and CDR2 is YSYEKL. The CDR3 is made up of 15 amino acids. CDR3 coding DNA: TGCGCCAGCAGCCTCGGACTAGCGTGGGACAATGAGCAGTTCTTC. Encoded protein: CASSLGLAWDNEQFF.

This clonotype was observed at least ten times. The chain links TRBV7-6 to TRBJ1-3, with a tentative D call TRBD1 (6 bases). The CDR3 consists of 15 residues. With 6 bases removed from V and 2 bases from J, the gap between germline ends came to 14 bases. Per the germline V gene, CDR1 is SGHVS and CDR2 is FNYEAQ. Written as DNA, the CDR3 is TGTGCCAGCAGTCCTACACAGGGACCTGGAAACACCATATATTTT. This sequence encodes CASSPTQGPGNTIYF.

This rearrangement joins TRBV12-3 or TRBV12-4 to TRBJ2-3; possibly TRBD2 for D (5 bases). This CDR3 is 13 amino acids long. Trimming removed 8 bases from V and 2 bases from J, with 11 bases in between. CDR3 amino acids: CASRTSTTDTQYF. The CDR3 coding sequence is TGTGCCAGCCGAACTAGTACCACAGATACGCAGTATTTT.

This chain joins TRBV6-1 and TRBJ2-1; D remains unclear. Trimming removed 11 bases at V and 4 bases at J, with 18 bases between. CDR1 is MNHNS, CDR2 SASEGT, per germline. The CDR3 spans 14 residues. CDR3 amino acids: CASSRNLGYNEQFF. The DNA of the CDR3 is TGTGCCTCCTCCCGGAATCTCGGTTACAATGAGCAGTTCTTC.

The table lists this clonotype with a few counts. The rearrangement joins TRBV6-2 or TRBV6-3 to TRBJ2-1; 7 bases are shared with TRBD2. Trimming took 5 bases from V and 11 from J; bases not matched to a gene: 3. CDR3 size: 11 residues. Per germline, CDR1 MNHEY and CDR2 SVGEGT. The CDR3 DNA reads as TGTGCCAGCAGTCCAAGCGGGAAGCAGTTCTTC. Protein sequence: CASSPSGKQFF.

This chain links TRBV27 with TRBJ2-7, with D possibly matching TRBD2 (6 bases). There are 14 residues in the CDR3. Germline values: CDR1 MNHEY, CDR2 SMNVEV (reference sequence). Between the trimmed V and J ends, which lost 3 bases and 3 bases, there was a span of 12 bases. CDR3 nucleotide sequence: TGTGCCAGCAGTTTGGGGACTGGACTCTACGAGCAGTACTTC. Amino acids: CASSLGTGLYEQYF.

The chain uses TRBV5-1 and TRBJ2-1; 7 bases fit TRBD1. The length of the CDR3 is 15 residues. Per the germline V gene, CDR1 is SGHRS and CDR2 is YFSETQ. V shed 4 bases, J shed 6 bases, and the junction held 10 bases outside the gene matches. DNA for the CDR3: TGCGCCAGCAGCCGATACCCCGACAGGGCCAATGAGCAGTTCTTC. The encoded protein is CASSRYPDRANEQFF.

The chain has TRBV7-8 and TRBJ2-7; weak D call: TRBD2 (5 bases). From germline, CDR1 is SGHVS and CDR2 FQNEAQ. V was cut by 2 bases and J by 5 bases, with 7 bases left in between. There are 12 residues in the CDR3. The CDR3 loop is CASSLFGNEQYF. CDR3 bases: TGTGCCAGCAGCTTATTCGGGAACGAGCAGTACTTC.

This clonotype was detected a few times. The rearrangement joins TRBV7-9 to TRBJ2-3, with 11 bases fitting TRBD2. The junction had 10 bases not matched to a gene; V was cut back by 5 bases and J by 9 bases. The CDR3 spans 15 residues. CDR1 and CDR2 from the germline V gene are SEHNR and FQNEAQ (reference sequence). In nucleotides, the CDR3 is TGTGCCAGCAGCGCGGGACTAGCGGTTTGGGAAACGCAGTATTTT. Translation: CASSAGLAVWETQYF.

The rearrangement uses TRBV7-2 and TRBJ2-3, with unresolved D. Trimming left V 5 bases short and J 0 bases short, with 12 bases between. This CDR3 is 15 amino acids long. CDR1 is SGHTA and CDR2 is FQGNSA in the germline V gene. The DNA for the CDR3 is TGTGCCAGCAGCCGTAGCCGAACTAGCACAGATACGCAGTATTTT. It yields the protein CASSRSRTSTDTQYF.